This entry lists 29 T cell receptor beta chains sequenced from one sample in a study of T cell responses to AZD1222 COVID-19 vaccine. The assay was immunoSEQ multiplex PCR, and TCRdb's table has in-frame clones only and misses some. This sample yields 140,000 or so clones, of which around 90% are seen a single time; roughly 5.4% belongs to the top ten. The sequencing here drew on peripheral blood, taken 28 days after the second dose of the MenACWY control vaccine. The receptor source for this set is an adult who received the MenACWY meningococcal vaccine as a control.

This rearrangement joins TRBV5-6 to TRBJ2-7; TRBD1 is a possible D gene (5 bases). Trimming stripped 0 bases from V and 1 base from J, with 8 bases between. From germline, CDR1 is SGHDT and CDR2 YYEEEE. This CDR3 is built from 14 residues. The CDR3 region is CASSLEPGSYEQYF. CDR3 bases: TGTGCCAGCAGCTTGGAACCAGGGTCCTACGAGCAGTACTTC.

The chain carries TRBV27 and TRBJ1-2; D unresolved. V was cut by 8 bases and J by 8 bases, with 27 bases left in between. The CDR3 extends over 16 amino acids. Looked up from germline, CDR1 is MNHEY and CDR2 is SMNVEV (reference sequence). The CDR3 bases are TGTGCCAGCCGCGCCCTCGAGGACGGGCGTCTTCGGGGCTACACCTTC. The encoded protein is CASRALEDGRLRGYTF.

J is TRBJ1-4 and V is TRBV18, with unresolved D. Between the trimmed V and J ends, which lost 3 bases and 7 bases, there was a span of 12 bases. The length of the CDR3 is 14 residues. The germline V gene has CDR1 KGHSH and CDR2 LQKENI. CDR3 sequence (DNA): TGTGCCAGCTCACCGCCACAAGGGTTTGAAAAACTGTTTTTT. This encodes CASSPPQGFEKLFF.

The chain is built from TRBV27 and TRBJ2-5, with D perhaps TRBD1 or TRBD2 (5 bases each). This CDR3 is built from 13 residues. The ends were cut back, 3 bases at V and 5 bases at J, with 10 bases in the middle. Germline CDR1 is MNHEY and CDR2 is SMNVEV (reference sequence). The CDR3 DNA is TGTGCCAGCAGTTTCGGGGCTCTGGAGACCCAGTACTTC. It specifies CASSFGALETQYF.

The chain joins TRBV5-5 to TRBJ1-1; 9 nucleotides match TRBD1. Germline loops: CDR1 SGHKS, CDR2 YYEKEE (reference sequence). V lost 5 bases, J lost 2 bases, and 7 bases stayed unmatched. The CDR3 loop spans 15 amino acids. The CDR3 is CASSGTGRSNTEAFF. The DNA of the CDR3 is TGTGCCAGCAGTGGGACAGGGAGATCAAACACTGAAGCTTTCTTT.

The rearrangement links TRBV29-1 to TRBJ2-5; tentative D call: TRBD2 (5 bases). Between the trimmed V and J ends, which lost 7 bases and 1 base, there was a span of 10 bases. This CDR3 is built from 12 residues. CDR1 and CDR2 from the germline V gene are SQVTM and ANQGSEA. The chain's CDR3 is CSASGIQETQYF. Written as DNA, the CDR3 is TGCAGCGCCTCGGGAATCCAAGAGACCCAGTACTTC.

The chain links TRBV11-3 to TRBJ1-4, with D maybe TRBD1 (5 bases). The V gene's germline CDR1 is SGHNT and CDR2 YENEEA. V lost 5 bases and J lost 0, with 7 bases in between. The CDR3 has 14 amino acids. This CDR3 reads CASSEQATNEKLFF. CDR3 DNA sequence: TGTGCCAGCAGCGAACAGGCAACTAATGAAAAACTGTTTTTT.

The gene calls are TRBV6-1 and TRBJ1-1; a weak D match, TRBD1 (6 bases). V dropped 2 bases and J dropped 2 bases, with 18 bases sitting between them. Germline CDR1 reads MNHNS; CDR2 reads SASEGT. CDR3 length: 17 amino acids. CDR3 DNA: TGTGCCAGCAGTGAACTCCAGGGGTTGGCGACAAACACTGAAGCTTTCTTT. Translation: CASSELQGLATNTEAFF.

This clone was counted only a few times. The chain is built from TRBV5-6 and TRBJ1-2; 9 bases align to TRBD1. This CDR3 contains 16 residues. V gave up 4 bases and J gave up 2 bases; unmatched junction bases: 9. CDR1 is SGHDT and CDR2 is YYEEEE in the germline V gene. The DNA for the CDR3 is TGTGCCAGCAGCCGTCCCGGGACAGGGTCGAACTATGGCTACACCTTC. Encoded protein: CASSRPGTGSNYGYTF.

This clone was seen a handful of times. The chain couples TRBV29-1 to TRBJ1-1; D is perhaps TRBD1 (5 bases). The ends were cut back, 0 bases at V and 1 base at J, with 9 bases in the middle. This CDR3 is built from 14 residues. Germline V CDR1 and CDR2: SQVTM, ANQGSEA. Here the CDR3 DNA reads TGCAGCGTTGAAGAGTGGACACGGAACACTGAAGCTTTCTTT. The encoded protein is CSVEEWTRNTEAFF. Combining the CDR3 with reference TRBV29-1 and TRBJ1-1 gives the whole variable domain SAVISQKPSRDICQRGTSLTIQCQVDSQVTMMFWYRQQPGQSLTLIATANQGSEATYESGFVIDKFPISRPNLTFSTLTVSNMSPEDSSIYLCSVEEWTRNTEAFFGQGTRLTVV.

V usage is TRBV11-2 and J usage is TRBJ1-3; weak D call: TRBD1 (6 bases). This CDR3 has 14 amino acids. V lost 5 bases, J lost 4 bases, and 12 bases lay in between. Germline lookup yields CDR1 SGHAT and CDR2 FQNNGV. CDR3 nucleotides: TGTGCCAGCAGCCCTGGACAGCCAGGAAACACCATATATTTT. As protein: CASSPGQPGNTIYF.

The V call is TRBV4-2, the J call TRBJ1-1; D gene unclear. CDR3 length: 15 residues. Germline CDR1 LGHNA, CDR2 YNFKEQ. V was shortened by 1 base and J by 0 bases, with 9 bases between the two germline ends. CDR3 residues: CASSQGATLNTEAFF. CDR3 in DNA: TGTGCCAGCAGCCAAGGAGCCACCCTGAACACTGAAGCTTTCTTT.

The J gene is TRBJ2-3, the V gene TRBV6-6; D may correspond to TRBD1 or TRBD2 (6 bases each). CDR1 is MNHNY, CDR2 SVGAGI, per germline (reference sequence). This CDR3 spans 18 amino acids. The germline V and J ends were trimmed by 5 bases and 4 bases, with 25 bases remaining between them. CDR3 DNA: TGTGCCAGCAGTCCGCCACGGGGGCGAAACCCGGGCCCAGATACGCAGTATTTT. It yields the protein CASSPPRGRNPGPDTQYF.

This clone was recorded once. The chain uses TRBV29-1 and TRBJ2-7; 7 bases align to TRBD1. The CDR3 loop spans 13 amino acids. V dropped 3 bases and J dropped 6; count of bases not matched to a gene: 8. Germline values: CDR1 SQVTM, CDR2 ANQGSEA. The CDR3 here is CSVDGQGVSEQYF. CDR3 coding DNA: TGCAGCGTTGATGGGCAGGGGGTTAGCGAGCAGTACTTC.

The rearrangement joins TRBV9 to TRBJ1-1; D ambiguous. The CDR3 extends over 14 amino acids. Germline-derived CDR1 and CDR2 are SGDLS and YYNGEE. V gave up 4 bases and J gave up 0 bases, with 10 bases separating them. CDR3 sequence (DNA): TGTGCCAGCAGCAACAGTTACATGAACACTGAAGCTTTCTTT. Protein: CASSNSYMNTEAFF. The full variable domain, completed using reference TRBV9 and TRBJ1-1, is DSGVTQTPKHLITATGQRVTLRCSPRSGDLSVYWYQQSLDQGLQFLIQYYNGEERAKGNILERFSAQQFPDLHSELNLSSLELGDSALYFCASSNSYMNTEAFFGQGTRLTVV.

The V and J genes are TRBV5-1 and TRBJ2-1; 8 bases are a match to TRBD2. Germline lookup yields CDR1 SGHRS and CDR2 YFSETQ. The V gene end was trimmed by 1 base and the J gene end by 6 bases; junction bases not matched to a gene: 6. This CDR3 contains 15 residues. CDR3 DNA: TGCGCCAGCAGCTTGTTGGGACTAGGTCCCAATGAGCAGTTCTTC. Protein: CASSLLGLGPNEQFF.

This chain uses TRBV19 with TRBJ1-3, with D possibly TRBD1 on 6 matching bases. V shed 8 bases and J shed 1 base, with 9 bases lying between them. Germline V gives CDR1 LNHDA, CDR2 SQIVND (reference sequence). This CDR3 comprises 13 residues. The CDR3 region has the DNA TGTGCCAGTCCGACAGGATCTGGAAACACCATATATTTT. Amino acid sequence: CASPTGSGNTIYF. Variable domain in full (rest from reference TRBV19 and TRBJ1-3): DGGITQSPKYLFRKEGQNVTLSCEQNLNHDAMYWYRQDPGQGLRLIYYSQIVNDFQKGDIAEGYSVSREKKESFPLTVTSAQKNPTAFYLCASPTGSGNTIYFGEGSWLTVV.

The rearrangement joins TRBV7-9 to TRBJ2-5; 9 nucleotides line up with TRBD2. The V segment lost 6 bases and the J segment 1 base; nucleotides outside the gene matches: 9. This CDR3 is 16 amino acids long. CDR1 and CDR2 (germline): SEHNR, FQNEAQ (reference sequence). The CDR3 is CASRSIAGAAQETQYF. The DNA for the CDR3 is TGTGCCAGCAGATCAATAGCGGGAGCCGCCCAAGAGACCCAGTACTTC.

This clone appeared once. This chain links TRBV10-3 with TRBJ2-7; the D is unclear. Trimming pared 4 bases from V and 3 bases from J, leaving 10 bases between. The germline CDR1 and CDR2 sequences are ENHRY and SYGVKD. The CDR3 length is 13 residues. In DNA form, the CDR3 reads TGTGCCATCAGTGTAGACGGTCTCTACGAGCAGTACTTC. Translating gives CAISVDGLYEQYF.

This chain links TRBV19 with TRBJ1-3; D is undetermined. This CDR3 is 14 amino acids long. The V gene lost 1 base and the J gene lost 4 bases, with 8 bases spanning the gap. Germline lookup yields CDR1 LNHDA and CDR2 SQIVND (reference sequence). This chain's CDR3 is CASSIVESGNTIYF. The CDR3 DNA sequence: TGTGCCAGTAGTATAGTCGAATCGGGAAACACCATATATTTT.

The V gene is TRBV18, the J gene TRBJ2-7; D is undetermined. The germline gives CDR1 KGHSH, CDR2 LQKENI. This CDR3 has 12 residues. V lost 3 bases and J 6 bases, leaving 9 bases between the germline ends. The CDR3: CASSPTFVEQYF. The CDR3 bases are TGTGCCAGCTCACCCACCTTTGTCGAGCAGTACTTC. Drawing the rest from reference TRBV18 and TRBJ2-7, the complete variable domain is NAGVMQNPRHLVRRRGQEARLRCSPMKGHSHVYWYRQLPEEGLKFMVYLQKENIIDESGMPKERFSAEFPKEGPSILRIQQVVRGDSAAYFCASSPTFVEQYFGPGTRLTVT.

CDR3 sequence: CASSPHSGGGDTQYF. CDR3 nucleotide sequence: TGTGCCAGCAGCCCCCATAGCGGGGGAGGAGATACGCAGTATTTT. The genes are TRBV7-2 and TRBJ2-3, with TRBD2 identical over 9 bases. Losses at the gene ends were 5 bases for V and 5 bases for J; bases not matched to a gene: 8. CDR1 is SGHTA and CDR2 is FQGNSA in the germline V gene. The CDR3 covers 15 residues.

V and J are TRBV29-1 and TRBJ1-2; D is perhaps TRBD1 (6 bases). Per the germline V gene, CDR1 is SQVTM and CDR2 is ANQGSEA. The CDR3 has 14 amino acids. Deletions cut 4 bases from V and 4 bases from J, with 16 bases between. Here the CDR3 reads CSVAETGQLYGYTF. In nucleotides, the CDR3 is TGCAGCGTTGCGGAGACAGGCCAACTCTATGGCTACACCTTC. Supplemented by reference TRBV29-1 and TRBJ1-2, the full variable domain reads SAVISQKPSRDICQRGTSLTIQCQVDSQVTMMFWYRQQPGQSLTLIATANQGSEATYESGFVIDKFPISRPNLTFSTLTVSNMSPEDSSIYLCSVAETGQLYGYTFGSGTRLTVV.

This chain connects TRBV30 to TRBJ2-5, with a possible D match to TRBD1 (6 bases). The CDR3 is 14 amino acids. Germline lookup yields CDR1 GTSNPN and CDR2 SVGIG (reference sequence). Between the trimmed V and J ends, which lost 0 bases and 4 bases, there was a span of 12 bases. The CDR3 nucleotides are TGTGCCTGGAGTGTAGGGGGATCAGGAGAGACCCAGTACTTC. Translation gives CAWSVGGSGETQYF.

This rearrangement joins TRBV3-1 (or the pseudogene TRBV3-2) to TRBJ1-5; the D is unclear. The germline gives CDR1 LGHDT, CDR2 YNNKEL (reference sequence). V gave up 1 base and J gave up 7 bases, with 5 bases separating them. The CDR3 is made up of 12 amino acids. The CDR3 region is CASSQVGQPQHF. The CDR3 DNA reads as TGTGCCAGCAGCCAAGTAGGACAGCCCCAGCATTTT.

The chain joins TRBV11-1 to TRBJ2-1; D uncertain. Trimming removed 2 bases at V and 6 bases at J, with 5 bases between. Germline CDR1 is SGHAT and CDR2 is FQDESV (reference sequence). CDR3 length equals 12 residues. CDR3 nucleotide sequence: TGTGCCAGCAGCTTACTAAGCAATGAGCAGTTCTTC. It specifies CASSLLSNEQFF.

The CDR3 DNA reads TGTGCCAGCAGATACAGAGTCCTTTCTGGGGCCAACGTCCTGACTTTC. It yields the protein CASRYRVLSGANVLTF. The rearrangement joins TRBV2 to TRBJ2-6; D not certain. V lost 6 bases and J lost 1, with 13 bases in between. Germline CDR1 and CDR2: SNHLY and FYNNEI. The CDR3 is 16 residues long.

The chain couples TRBV16 to TRBJ1-2; D possibly corresponds to TRBD1 (5 bases). The CDR3 length is 15 residues. Germline V gene sequence: CDR1 KGHSY, CDR2 FQNENV. V lost 0 bases to trimming and J lost 0 bases, with 8 bases between them. As DNA, the CDR3 is TGTGCCAGCAGCCAATCCCAGGGAGCTAACTATGGCTACACCTTC. The encoded protein is CASSQSQGANYGYTF.

On this clone: Relative to the germline gene, one junction end is altered; a read error may explain this. The chain has TRBV7-7 and TRBJ2-2, with a tentative D call TRBD2 (6 bases). Germline loops: CDR1 SSHAT, CDR2 FNYEAQ (reference sequence). The CDR3 sequence is 16 residues long. The CDR3 region is CASSLAEAGRTGELFF. As DNA, the CDR3 is TGTGCTAGCAGCTTAGCGGAGGCAGGGAGAACCGGGGAGCTGTTTTTT.